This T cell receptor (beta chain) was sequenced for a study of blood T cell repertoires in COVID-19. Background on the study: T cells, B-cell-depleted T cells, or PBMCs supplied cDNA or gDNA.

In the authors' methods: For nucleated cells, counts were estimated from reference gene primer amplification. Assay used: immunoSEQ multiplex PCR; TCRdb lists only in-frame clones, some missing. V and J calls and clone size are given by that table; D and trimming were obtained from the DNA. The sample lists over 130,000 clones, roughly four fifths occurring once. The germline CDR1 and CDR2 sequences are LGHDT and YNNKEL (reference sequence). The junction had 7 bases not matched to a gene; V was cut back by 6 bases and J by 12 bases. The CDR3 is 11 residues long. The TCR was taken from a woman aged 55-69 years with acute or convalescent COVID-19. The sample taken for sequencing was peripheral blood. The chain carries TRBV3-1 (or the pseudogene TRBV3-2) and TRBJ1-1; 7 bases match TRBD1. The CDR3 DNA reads TGTGCCAGCAGGCGAACAGGGGAGACTTTCTTT. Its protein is CASRRTGETFF.